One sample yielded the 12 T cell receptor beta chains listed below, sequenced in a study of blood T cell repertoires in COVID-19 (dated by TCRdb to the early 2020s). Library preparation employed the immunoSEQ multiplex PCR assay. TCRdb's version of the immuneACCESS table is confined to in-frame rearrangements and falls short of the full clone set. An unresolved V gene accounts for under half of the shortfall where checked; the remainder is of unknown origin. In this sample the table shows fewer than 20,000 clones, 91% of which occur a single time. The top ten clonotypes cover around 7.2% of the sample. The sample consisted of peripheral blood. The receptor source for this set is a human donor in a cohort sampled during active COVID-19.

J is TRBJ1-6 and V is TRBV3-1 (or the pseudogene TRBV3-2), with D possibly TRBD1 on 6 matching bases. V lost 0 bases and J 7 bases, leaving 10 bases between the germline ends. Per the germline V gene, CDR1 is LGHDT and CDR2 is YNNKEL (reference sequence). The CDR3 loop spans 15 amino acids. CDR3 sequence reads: CASSQEDSQNSPLHF. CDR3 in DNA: TGTGCCAGCAGCCAAGAGGACAGCCAAAATTCACCCCTCCACTTT.

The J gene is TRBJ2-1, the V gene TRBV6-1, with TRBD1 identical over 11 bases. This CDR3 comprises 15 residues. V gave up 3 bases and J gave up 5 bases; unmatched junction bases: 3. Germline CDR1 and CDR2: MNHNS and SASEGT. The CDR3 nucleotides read TGTGCCAGCAGTGAGGACAGGGGGCTGCACAATGAGCAGTTCTTC. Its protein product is CASSEDRGLHNEQFF.

The CDR3 DNA follows: TGTGCCAGCTCAAGGGGATCCGATCAGCCCCAGCATTTT. This codes for CASSRGSDQPQHF. The chain has TRBV18 and TRBJ1-5, with a possible D match to TRBD1 (5 bases). CDR1 KGHSH and CDR2 LQKENI come from the germline V gene. With 5 bases removed from V and 5 bases from J, the gap between germline ends came to 10 bases. The CDR3 spans 13 residues.

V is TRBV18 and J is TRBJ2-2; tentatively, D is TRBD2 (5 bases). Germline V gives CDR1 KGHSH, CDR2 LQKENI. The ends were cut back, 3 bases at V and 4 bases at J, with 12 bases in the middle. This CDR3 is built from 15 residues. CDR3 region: CASSPRVTGTGELFF. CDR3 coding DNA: TGTGCCAGCTCACCGCGGGTGACGGGCACCGGGGAGCTGTTTTTT.

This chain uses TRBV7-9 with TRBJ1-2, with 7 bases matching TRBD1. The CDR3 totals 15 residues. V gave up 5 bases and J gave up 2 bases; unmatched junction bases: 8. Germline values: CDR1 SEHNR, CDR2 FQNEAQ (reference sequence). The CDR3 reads CASSRPTGINYGYTF. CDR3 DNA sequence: TGTGCCAGCAGCCGCCCGACAGGGATCAACTATGGCTACACCTTC.

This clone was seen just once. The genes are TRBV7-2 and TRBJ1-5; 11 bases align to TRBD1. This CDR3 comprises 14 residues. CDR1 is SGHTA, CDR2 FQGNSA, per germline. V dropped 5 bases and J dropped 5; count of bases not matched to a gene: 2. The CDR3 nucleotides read TGTGCCAGCAGCCGGACAGGGGGCGATCAGCCCCAGCATTTT. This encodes CASSRTGGDQPQHF.

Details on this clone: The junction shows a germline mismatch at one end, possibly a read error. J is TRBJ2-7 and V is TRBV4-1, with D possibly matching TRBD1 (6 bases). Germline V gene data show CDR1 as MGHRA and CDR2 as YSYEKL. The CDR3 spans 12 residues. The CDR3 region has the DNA TGCGCCAGCAGCCAGGTCGGGACACCCGTGCACTTC. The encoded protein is CASSQVGTPVHF.

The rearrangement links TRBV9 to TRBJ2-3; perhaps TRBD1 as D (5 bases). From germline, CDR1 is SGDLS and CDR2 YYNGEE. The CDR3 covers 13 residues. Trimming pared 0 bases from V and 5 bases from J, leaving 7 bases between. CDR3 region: CASSVGGGDTQYF. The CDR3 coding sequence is TGTGCCAGCAGCGTAGGGGGCGGAGATACGCAGTATTTT. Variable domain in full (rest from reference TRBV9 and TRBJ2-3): DSGVTQTPKHLITATGQRVTLRCSPRSGDLSVYWYQQSLDQGLQFLIQYYNGEERAKGNILERFSAQQFPDLHSELNLSSLELGDSALYFCASSVGGGDTQYFGPGTRLTVL.

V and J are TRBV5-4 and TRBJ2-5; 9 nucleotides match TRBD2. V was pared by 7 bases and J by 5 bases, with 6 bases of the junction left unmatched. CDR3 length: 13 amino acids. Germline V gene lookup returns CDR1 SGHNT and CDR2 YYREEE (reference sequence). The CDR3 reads CASGLAGRETQYF. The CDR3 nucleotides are TGTGCCAGCGGGCTAGCGGGGAGGGAGACCCAGTACTTC.

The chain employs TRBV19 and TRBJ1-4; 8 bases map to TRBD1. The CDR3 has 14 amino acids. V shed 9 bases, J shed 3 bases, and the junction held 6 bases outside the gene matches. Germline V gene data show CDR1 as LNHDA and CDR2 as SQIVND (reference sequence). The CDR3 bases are TGTGCCAGCCGACAGGGGTCGGCTAATGAAAAACTGTTTTTT. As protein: CASRQGSANEKLFF.

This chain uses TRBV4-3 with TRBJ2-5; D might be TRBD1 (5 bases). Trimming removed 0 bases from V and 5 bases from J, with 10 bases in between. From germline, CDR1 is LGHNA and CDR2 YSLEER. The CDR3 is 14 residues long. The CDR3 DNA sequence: TGCGCCAGCAGCCAAGAGAAGCACAGGGAGACCCAGTACTTC. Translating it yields CASSQEKHRETQYF.

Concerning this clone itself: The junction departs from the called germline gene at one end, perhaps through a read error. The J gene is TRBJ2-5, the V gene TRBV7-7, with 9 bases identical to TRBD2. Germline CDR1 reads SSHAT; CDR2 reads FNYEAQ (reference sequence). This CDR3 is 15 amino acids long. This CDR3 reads CASSPSGAGDETQYF. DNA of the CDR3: TGTGCTAGCAGCCCTAGCGGGGCGGGAGACGAGACCCAGTACTTC.